The present entry profiles one T cell receptor beta chain with its context. Profiling relied on immunoSEQ multiplex PCR, and the TCRdb table lists in-frame clones only, not all of them. The repertoire holds approximately 280,000 clones, more than 70% seen once, with around 3% in the top ten. V was pared by 5 bases and J by 3 bases, with 7 bases of the junction left unmatched. From germline, CDR1 is SNHLY and CDR2 FYNNEI. The CDR3 runs to 15 residues. These data belong to a study of Ad26.COV2.S vaccination and SARS-CoV-2 variants. The treatment denotes: 15 to 20 received Ad26.COV2.S at low or high dose, single or two shots; 5 received placebo; per-sample allocation not given. Sampling was done on day 63 after the first vaccine or placebo injection.

The chain employs TRBV2 and TRBJ1-2, with 9 bases lining up with TRBD1. Sequences were derived from peripheral blood, sampled in a trial of Ad26.COV2.S vaccine versus placebo. The TCR sequence derives from a person between 18 and 65 years old who received the Ad26.COV2.S COVID-19 vaccine or a placebo. CDR3 nucleotides: TGTGCCAGCAGTCAGGGGACAGGGCCTTACTATGGCTACACCTTC. Protein product: CASSQGTGPYYGYTF.